These 2 T cell receptor beta chains came from one sample sequenced in a study of T cells in Graves' hyperthyroidism and ophthalmopathy. TCR beta CDR3 region amplification was performed from RNA transcripts. A set of HTBI primers served as the primers for a first-round RT-PCR of the TCR CDR3. TCRdb passed the multiplex PCR reads through MiXCR, listing each CDR3 protein once. This table holds 350,000 to 450,000 distinct CDR3 sequences, more than 12% found once. Material for sequencing was blood. The receptor source for this set is a man aged 50-60 years with Graves' ophthalmopathy.

The sample holds a few counts of this clonotype. CDR3 in DNA: TGTGCCAGCTCCCAGCAACAGGGTTCACCCCTCCACTTT. Translation: CASSQQQGSPLHF. The V gene is TRBV18, the J gene TRBJ1-6, with a possible D match to TRBD1 (6 bases). Germline V gives CDR1 KGHSH, CDR2 LQKENI. The germline V and J ends were trimmed by 6 bases and 9 bases, with 12 bases remaining between them. There are 13 residues in the CDR3.

The chain couples TRBV6-5 to TRBJ2-6; D remains unclear. Trimming took 0 bases from V and 0 from J, leaving 6 bases between them. The CDR3 extends over 16 amino acids. Germline values: CDR1 MNHEY, CDR2 SVGAGI. This CDR3 is CASSYSPGSGANVLTF. The CDR3 DNA sequence: TGTGCCAGCAGTTACTCCCCCGGCTCTGGGGCCAACGTCCTGACTTTC.